The entry that follows covers one TCR beta chain sequence. What it binds is not known. Analysis merged second doses at about 4 or about 12 weeks. Libraries were prepared by immunoSEQ multiplex PCR; TCRdb keeps only in-frame clonotypes and omits some of them. The sample lists some 170,000 clones, around nine tenths occurring once. These data are taken from a study of T cell responses to AZD1222 COVID-19 vaccine. Overall study findings and caveats: It should be noted that donors were predominantly white British and more often female, and clonal diversity was possibly underestimated. The study found vaccine-associated CD4 TCRs spanning spike, dominant at 160-218 and 743-854. Repertoire collection took place solely once the T cell response had peaked.

Germline-derived CDR1 and CDR2 are SGHVS and FQNEAQ. Trimming took 1 base from V and 4 from J, leaving 13 bases between them. The CDR3 covers 16 residues. The material sequenced was peripheral blood, taken 28 days after the second AZD1222 dose. This chain links TRBV7-8 with TRBJ2-2; D unclear. The source is an adult who received the AZD1222 COVID-19 vaccine. This chain's CDR3 is CASSLVSGRGTGELFF. The CDR3 coding sequence is TGTGCCAGCAGCTTAGTATCTGGCCGAGGCACCGGGGAGCTGTTTTTT.